The T cell receptor beta chain described here comes from a study of blood T cell repertoires in COVID-19. Study details: From the United States, Italy and Spain came samples of acute and convalescent COVID-19. Nucleic acid was either cDNA or gDNA, and it came from T cells, B-cell-depleted T cells, or PBMCs.

Produced via immunoSEQ multiplex PCR; TCRdb's table is partial and in-frame only. The sample lists around 200,000 clones, around 87% occurring once. This clone was counted ten times or more. The germline CDR1 and CDR2 sequences are GTSNPN and SVGIG (reference sequence). The CDR3 is 13 residues long. Trimming pared 4 bases from V and 7 bases from J, leaving 11 bases between. Sequenced sample: peripheral blood. The rearrangement uses TRBV30 and TRBJ1-6, with a tentative D call TRBD1 (5 bases). This sequence was found in a man in his sixties who had recovered from COVID-19. The DNA for the CDR3 is TGTGCCTGGACAGGGTCAAGGAATTCACCCCTCCACTTT. Translated, it gives CAWTGSRNSPLHF.